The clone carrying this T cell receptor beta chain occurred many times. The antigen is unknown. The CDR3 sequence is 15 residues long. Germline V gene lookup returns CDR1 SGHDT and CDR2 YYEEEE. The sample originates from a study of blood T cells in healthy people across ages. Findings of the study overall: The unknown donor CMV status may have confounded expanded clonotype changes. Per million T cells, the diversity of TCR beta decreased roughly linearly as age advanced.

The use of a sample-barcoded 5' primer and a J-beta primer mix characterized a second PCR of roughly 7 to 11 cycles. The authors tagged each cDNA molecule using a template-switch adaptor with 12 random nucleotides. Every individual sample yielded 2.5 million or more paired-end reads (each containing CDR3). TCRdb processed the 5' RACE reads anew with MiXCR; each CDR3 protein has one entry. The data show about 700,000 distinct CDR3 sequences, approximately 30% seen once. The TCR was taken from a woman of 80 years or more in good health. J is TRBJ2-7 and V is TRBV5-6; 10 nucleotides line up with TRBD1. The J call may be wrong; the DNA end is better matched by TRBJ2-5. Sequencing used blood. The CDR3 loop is CASSLALGQGKTQYF. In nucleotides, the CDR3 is TGTGCCAGCAGCTTGGCCCTGGGACAGGGGAAGACCCAGTACTTC.